This T cell receptor beta chain derives from a study of regulatory T cells in long-lasting Graves disease (dated by TCRdb to the early 2020s). In the study overall: To count as having persistent Graves' disease, a patient had to have received antithyroid drug treatment for over 5 years with TSH receptor autoantibodies remaining persistently positive. A total of about 33 samples were covered by TCR sequencing, comprising about 13 persistent and 20 or so newly diagnosed Graves' disease patients. Patients with persistent Graves' disease were compared with patients with newly diagnosed Graves' disease using TCR sequencing and RNA sequencing of peripheral blood. Persistent Graves' disease patients in the clinical cohort had taken antithyroid drugs for roughly 10 years on average. The study was registered as a clinical trial and conducted in China.

The time point label, as the study defines it: persistent/refractory GD, antithyroid drugs over 5 years with positive TRAb. For both TCR sequencing and RNA sequencing, RNA was extracted from PBMCs in TRIzol. Graves' disease was diagnosed according to American Thyroid Association guidelines. Patients were recruited from an endocrinology department in Xi'an, China. Each patient gave around 9.2 milliliters of peripheral blood, collected in an EDTA anticoagulant tube. Ficoll Paque Plus density gradient separation was used to isolate PBMCs, and no further T cell sorting was done. An Agilent 2100 Bioanalyzer and agarose gel were used to check RNA quality, and a NanoDrop 2000 was used to measure RNA concentration. V gives up 1 base and J gives up 5 bases, and the segment between their germline ends measures 11 bases. Taken from cysteine to phenylalanine, the CDR3 has 14 residues. The retained sequence is limited to the CDR3, 42 bases, with the frame set at the first base. From the germline V gene, CDR1 is KGHSH and CDR2 is LQKENI.

The method behind the library was multiplex PCR. For sequencing, an Illumina HiSeq 4000 was employed. CDR3 regions were amplified by Arm-PCR with iRepertoire HTBI primers to construct TCR beta libraries. Before sequencing, the PCR products went through gel purification. The paper's processing steps were these. Across samples, roughly 60 TRBV and roughly 13 TRBJ segments were identified and used for gene usage analysis of CDR3 amino acid clonotypes. Filtered high-quality paired reads were merged into contigs using COPE and FqMerger. BLAST was used to align contigs to the IMGT TRBV, TRBD and TRBJ reference genes, and CDR3 was defined following IMGT. Any clonotype with a frequency above 0.1% was classified as a highly expanded clone. Shannon entropy was used to measure repertoire diversity, and the Gini coefficient was used to measure V-J evenness. A clonotype was considered public if more than one individual shared it. The public reads were run again by TCRdb, first through fastp at Q25 and then through MiXCR, and only productive beta chains were kept. All rows with the same CDR3 protein become a single entry with the most common DNA and genes. The V and J calls follow TCRdb's processing rather than the paper's. This sample has a few hundred thousand distinct CDR3 sequences in its table, and around a fifth of those were observed once. The ten largest clonotypes hold roughly 56% of the sample.

As regards this clonotype: The specificity of this receptor is unknown. No quality values exist for individual bases; no much larger clone is one base distant.

General findings and caveats noted by the study authors: Patients with persistent disease shared more public clonotypes (around 2,500) than newly diagnosed patients did (more than 900). Sequencing and analysis were limited to the TCR beta chain. The small sample size was acknowledged by the authors as a limitation that may reduce accuracy. Persistent disease showed preferential use of TRBV28, TRBJ1-2 and TRBJ2-5, whereas newly diagnosed disease favored TRBV20-1 and TRBJ2-1. Compared with newly diagnosed patients, patients with persistent Graves' disease had lower TCR Shannon entropy and fewer highly expanded clones, which suggests clonal expansion. Because the primary lesion, thyroid tissue, could not be accessed, the study looked at peripheral blood alone.

The rearrangement combines TRBV18 with TRBJ2-5; there is no confident call for the D gene. The input for sequencing was peripheral blood mononuclear cells (PBMCs), taken when the disease was refractory, from a patient treated with antithyroid drugs. This sequence was found in a female donor with Graves disease. CDR3 protein: CASSPLSDEETQYF. At the DNA level, the sequence is TGTGCCAGCTCACCACTCTCGGACGAGGAGACCCAGTACTTC.